These 4 T cell receptor beta chains originate from one sample sequenced in a study of cytomegalovirus exposure and HLA in healthy donors. This PCR relied on a set of 60 Vbeta primers and 13 Jbeta primers. Using immunoSEQ multiplex PCR, the repertoire was profiled, and TCRdb retains in-frame clones only, with some absent. The sample yields about 170,000 clones, around 78% seen once. Sequencing input: PBMCs. The receptors originated from a female donor in good health and CMV-seronegative.

The V and J genes are TRBV6-5 and TRBJ2-7; TRBD2 might be the D (6 bases). The CDR3 consists of 16 residues. Trimming cost V 4 bases and J 1 base, with 17 bases left between them. Germline V gives CDR1 MNHEY, CDR2 SVGAGI. The CDR3 region has the DNA TGTGCCAGCAGTTCGGGCAGCCGGGGGTCTTCCTACGAGCAGTACTTC. This sequence encodes CASSSGSRGSSYEQYF.

The chain uses TRBV5-4 and TRBJ1-5, with D unresolved. There are 12 residues in the CDR3. The germline V gene encodes CDR1 SGHNT and CDR2 YYREEE (reference sequence). V was shortened by 2 bases and J by 5 bases, with 5 bases between the two germline ends. The CDR3 region is CASSLLDQPQHF. CDR3 sequence (DNA): TGTGCCAGCAGCTTACTGGATCAGCCCCAGCATTTT.

The gene calls are TRBV5-4 and TRBJ1-2; D is uncertain. V lost 0 bases, J lost 8 bases, and 11 bases lay in between. This CDR3 is built from 13 residues. Germline values: CDR1 SGHNT, CDR2 YYREEE (reference sequence). For the CDR3, the DNA is TGTGCCAGCAGCTTGGATATCGGGTCGGGCTACACCTTC. Amino acid sequence: CASSLDIGSGYTF.

V and J are TRBV6-5 and TRBJ2-5, with D possibly being TRBD2 (6 bases). The V end was cut by 7 bases, the J end by 4 bases, with 16 bases between. Germline loops: CDR1 MNHEY, CDR2 SVGAGI. The CDR3 extends over 14 amino acids. CDR3 DNA sequence: TGTGCCAGCAATCACCCGGGAGAAGCAGAGACCCAGTACTTC. Translated: CASNHPGEAETQYF.